The clone carrying this T cell receptor (beta chain) was counted between two and nine times. Its antigen is currently unknown. This entry is derived from a study of response to subunit inactivated influenza vaccine. TCRdb called the RT-PCR reads again in MiXCR, with one record for every CDR3 protein. Of 300,000 to 350,000 distinct CDR3 sequences listed, less than 25% were seen once; the top ten hold about a tenth. Findings and limits, study-wide: The authors offered the suggestion that each seasonal influenza vaccination recruits few new T cells.

V dropped 6 bases and J dropped 3; count of bases not matched to a gene: 5. Looked up from germline, CDR1 is MDHEN and CDR2 is SYDVKM. The CDR3 totals 14 residues. This chain uses TRBV28 with TRBJ1-5, with 7 positions matching TRBD1. The sample here was PBMCs from blood, taken about 20 months after vaccination. The sequence was obtained from a man aged 45 to 75 who received an inactivated influenza vaccine. The CDR3 spells CASSYRGFNQPQHF. The CDR3 region has the DNA TGTGCCAGCAGCTACAGGGGTTTCAATCAGCCCCAGCATTTT. The variable domain in full, with the rest retrieved from reference TRBV28 and TRBJ1-5, is DVKVTQSSRYLVKRTGEKVFLECVQDMDHENMFWYRQDPGLGLRLIYFSYDVKMKEKGDIPEGYSVSREKKERFSLILESASTNQTSMYLCASSYRGFNQPQHFGDGTRLSIL.